Each of the 27 T cell receptor beta chains below was sequenced from the same sample in a study of blood T cells in healthy people across ages. Next came a second PCR, run for 7 to 11 cycles, which used a sample-barcoded 5' primer along with a J-beta primer mix. Each CDR3 protein gets one entry after TCRdb re-called the 5' RACE reads with MiXCR. The sample lists about 1,500,000 distinct CDR3 sequences, approximately 30% occurring once. Sequencing was carried out using blood. Source of these receptors: a woman in her 30s in good health.

J is TRBJ2-7 and V is TRBV10-3; no firm D call. Germline V gene lookup returns CDR1 ENHRY and CDR2 SYGVKD. V gave up 3 bases and J gave up 5 bases, with 17 bases separating them. This CDR3 comprises 15 residues. CDR3 amino acids: CAISDPVASRDEQYF. The CDR3 nucleotides are TGTGCCATCAGTGACCCCGTGGCTAGTCGCGACGAGCAGTACTTC.

This chain links TRBV7-9 with TRBJ2-1; the D is unclear. CDR1 and CDR2 (germline): SEHNR, FQNEAQ (reference sequence). The V gene lost 2 bases and the J gene lost 3 bases, with 14 bases spanning the gap. The CDR3 is 16 residues long. CDR3 DNA sequence: TGTGCCAGCAGCTTATTCGGGCAGACGATCTACAATGAGCAGTTCTTC. Translating it yields CASSLFGQTIYNEQFF.

V gene TRBV20-1 combines with J gene TRBJ2-4; 7 bases align to TRBD1. This CDR3 has 15 residues. V gave up 3 bases and J gave up 2 bases; unmatched junction bases: 7. The germline CDR1 and CDR2 sequences are DFQATT and SNEGSKA (reference sequence). The CDR3 spells CSARENRGPKNIQYF. CDR3 DNA: TGCAGTGCTAGGGAAAACAGGGGTCCCAAAAACATTCAGTACTTC.

The chain employs TRBV27 and TRBJ1-2; D is perhaps TRBD1 (6 bases). The CDR3 is 13 amino acids. The germline V gene encodes CDR1 MNHEY and CDR2 SMNVEV (reference sequence). Trimming left V 5 bases short and J 6 bases short, with 13 bases between. The CDR3, as DNA: TGTGCCAGCAGTACACAGGGTTCTGATGGCTACACCTTC. Encoded protein: CASSTQGSDGYTF.

This chain links TRBV29-1 with TRBJ1-1, with D unresolved. This CDR3 has 12 residues. CDR1 is SQVTM, CDR2 ANQGSEA, per germline. V was clipped by 7 bases and J by 1 base, with 10 bases between them. CDR3 DNA sequence: TGCAGCGCCGAAGGATGGAACACTGAAGCTTTCTTT. Translating gives CSAEGWNTEAFF.

The chain links TRBV27 to TRBJ2-1; 13 bases are a match to TRBD2. Matching the DNA end better, TRBJ2-7 makes the J call doubtful. CDR1 and CDR2 (germline): MNHEY, SMNVEV (reference sequence). CDR3 length equals 15 residues. CDR3 DNA: TGTGCCAGCAGTTTACTACTAGCGGGGGGGGATGAGCAGTACTTC. Its translation: CASSLLLAGGDEQYF.

The chain has TRBV20-1 and TRBJ2-7; TRBD2 agrees at 8 bases. Germline V gene sequence: CDR1 DFQATT, CDR2 SNEGSKA (reference sequence). The CDR3 sequence is 15 residues long. V lost 6 bases, J lost 7 bases, and 17 bases stayed unmatched. The CDR3 sequence is CSAKRGAGGRSEQYF. In DNA form, the CDR3 reads TGCAGTGCCAAAAGGGGGGCTGGCGGGAGGAGTGAGCAGTACTTC.

There are a few counts of this clonotype. This chain connects TRBV9 to TRBJ2-3, with TRBD1 matching 8 bases. J gave up 5 bases and V 4 bases, and 12 bases lay outside the gene matches. The CDR3 is made up of 16 amino acids. CDR1 is SGDLS and CDR2 is YYNGEE in the germline V gene. The CDR3 sequence: CASSRRGDRFGDTQYF. Here the CDR3 DNA reads TGTGCCAGCAGCCGGAGGGGGGACAGGTTTGGAGATACGCAGTATTTT.

This chain joins TRBV11-2 and TRBJ1-2; possible D gene TRBD1, 6 bases. Trimming took off 0 bases at V and 5 bases at J, with 13 bases between the two ends. Germline CDR1 and CDR2: SGHAT and FQNNGV. This CDR3 spans 15 amino acids. The chain's CDR3 is CASSLDRGGAYGYTF. For the CDR3, the DNA is TGTGCCAGCAGCTTAGATAGGGGGGGGGCGTATGGCTACACCTTC. Full variable domain (outside the CDR3, taken from reference TRBV11-2 and TRBJ1-2): EAGVAQSPRYKIIEKRQSVAFWCNPISGHATLYWYQQILGQGPKLLIQFQNNGVVDDSQLPKDRFSAERLKGVDSTLKIQPAKLEDSAVYLCASSLDRGGAYGYTFGSGTRLTVV.

V gene TRBV5-1 combines with J gene TRBJ2-7, with 7 positions matching TRBD2. The germline V gene encodes CDR1 SGHRS and CDR2 YFSETQ. This CDR3 spans 15 amino acids. V trimming: 3 bases; J trimming: 0 bases; junction bases outside the gene matches: 6. The CDR3 spells CASSCGRDGSYEQYF. Written as DNA, the CDR3 is TGCGCCAGCAGCTGTGGGAGGGACGGCTCCTACGAGCAGTACTTC.

The chain couples TRBV20-1 to TRBJ1-4; D is possibly TRBD1 (6 bases). CDR1 is DFQATT and CDR2 is SNEGSKA in the germline V gene (reference sequence). The CDR3 contains 13 residues. Between the trimmed V and J ends, which lost 0 bases and 5 bases, there was a span of 7 bases. The CDR3 coding sequence is TGCAGTGCTAGAGATCAGGGGAATGAAAAACTGTTTTTT. As protein: CSARDQGNEKLFF.

This clonotype has just a few counts. The CDR3 sequence is CASSVGGRFTDTQYF. CDR3 in DNA: TGTGCCAGCAGCGTAGGAGGCAGGTTCACAGATACGCAGTATTTT. This chain links TRBV9 with TRBJ2-3; D remains ambiguous. V lost 0 bases to trimming and J lost 2 bases, with 10 bases between them. Germline assignment: CDR1 SGDLS and CDR2 YYNGEE. This CDR3 comprises 15 residues. Drawing the rest from reference TRBV9 and TRBJ2-3, the complete variable domain is DSGVTQTPKHLITATGQRVTLRCSPRSGDLSVYWYQQSLDQGLQFLIQYYNGEERAKGNILERFSAQQFPDLHSELNLSSLELGDSALYFCASSVGGRFTDTQYFGPGTRLTVL.

Ten or more counts support this clonotype. V usage is TRBV29-1 and J usage is TRBJ2-1, with TRBD2 identical over 12 bases. The CDR3 contains 15 residues. Per the germline V gene, CDR1 is SQVTM and CDR2 is ANQGSEA. The V and J ends lost 7 bases and 10 bases, in that order; junction bases with no gene match: 14. The DNA of the CDR3 is TGCAGCGCTTCGTTGCTAGCGGGGGGGCCTTTAGAGCAGTTCTTC. Residues: CSASLLAGGPLEQFF.

In this sample, this clonotype turned up a few times. The J gene is TRBJ2-5, the V gene TRBV20-1, with 10 bases identical to TRBD1. Germline-derived CDR1 and CDR2 are DFQATT and SNEGSKA (reference sequence). The CDR3 is made up of 14 amino acids. V gave up 5 bases and J gave up 1 base; unmatched junction bases: 4. The CDR3 nucleotides read TGCAGTGCTCACCGGACAGGGGGCCAAGAGACCCAGTACTTC. It yields the protein CSAHRTGGQETQYF.

This clonotype was picked up many times. The chain recombines TRBV7-2 with TRBJ2-6, with D uncertain. Between the trimmed V and J ends, which lost 3 bases and 3 bases, there was a span of 12 bases. Germline lookup yields CDR1 SGHTA and CDR2 FQGNSA. The CDR3 runs to 16 residues. CDR3 region: CASSLVKGVGANVLTF. CDR3 sequence (DNA): TGTGCCAGCAGCTTGGTTAAGGGTGTTGGGGCCAACGTCCTGACTTTC.

The rearrangement uses TRBV9 and TRBJ1-2; weak D call: TRBD1 (5 bases). Trimming left V 3 bases short and J 9 bases short, with 24 bases between. The CDR3 loop spans 16 amino acids. Germline V gives CDR1 SGDLS, CDR2 YYNGEE. The CDR3 region has the DNA TGTGCCAGCAGCGGCCCCAACCCACGGCCGGAGGGGAGCTACACCTTC. Amino acid sequence: CASSGPNPRPEGSYTF.

A few counts support this clonotype. The chain carries TRBV20-1 and TRBJ2-7; 7 bases agree with TRBD2. V dropped 3 bases and J dropped 6; count of bases not matched to a gene: 14. The CDR3 contains 15 residues. Germline CDR1 and CDR2: DFQATT and SNEGSKA (reference sequence). CDR3 DNA: TGCAGTGCTAGCCAAATCGGGCGGGAGCAGTTCGAGCAGTACTTC. This gives the protein CSASQIGREQFEQYF.

Remarks on this clonotype: Just one base apart from a much larger clone, this may be a read error. This sequence joins TRBV4-3 and TRBJ2-7, with D unresolved. This CDR3 comprises 13 residues. The germline gives CDR1 LGHNA, CDR2 YSLEER. The CDR3 DNA reads as TGCGTCAGCAGCCAAGGACGGACCTACGAGCAGTACTTC. Its translation is CVSSQGRTYEQYF.

The rearrangement links TRBV6-5 to TRBJ1-2; D is possibly TRBD1 (6 bases). The V end lost 5 bases, the J end lost 8 bases, and 18 bases lay between the germline ends. There are 14 residues in the CDR3. Germline assignment: CDR1 MNHEY and CDR2 SVGAGI. The CDR3 coding sequence is TGTGCCAGCAGTAGGGGGGGAGGACTAGAGGGCTACACCTTC. Translation: CASSRGGGLEGYTF.

This chain joins TRBV7-2 and TRBJ2-1; possibly TRBD2 for D (7 bases). The CDR3 spans 14 residues. In germline, CDR1 is SGHTA, CDR2 FQGNSA. With 5 bases removed from V and 10 bases from J, the gap between germline ends came to 18 bases. The CDR3 is CASSVGGGSLEQFF. The CDR3 coding sequence is TGTGCCAGCAGCGTGGGGGGGGGCTCCTTGGAGCAGTTCTTC.

Notes on this clonotype: This CDR3 fails to terminate in the conserved phenylalanine or tryptophan, so it likely reflects a read error. The CDR3 protein is CASRRGTGANVLTC. In nucleotides, the CDR3 is TGTGCCAGCAGAAGGGGGACAGGGGCCAACGTCCTGACTTGC. The rearrangement links TRBV6-2 or TRBV6-3 to TRBJ2-6, with D possibly matching TRBD1 (6 bases). There are 14 residues in the CDR3. Germline V CDR1 and CDR2: MNHEY, SVGEGT. V lost 6 bases and J 4 bases, leaving 10 bases between the germline ends.

Here the CDR3 DNA reads TGTGCCACTACGCAGGGGACTACCACAGATACGCAGTATTTT. This codes for CATTQGTTTDTQYF. This sequence joins TRBV15 and TRBJ2-3; a possible D gene is TRBD2 (7 bases). From germline, CDR1 is LNHNV and CDR2 YYDKDF (reference sequence). V was pared by 9 bases and J by 2 bases, with 15 bases between. CDR3 length equals 14 residues.

As to this clonotype: The conserved phenylalanine or tryptophan is not found at the CDR3 terminus, so this likely reflects a read error. The gene calls are TRBV7-9 and TRBJ2-1; D may be TRBD2 (6 bases). Deletions cut 6 bases from V and 3 bases from J, with 18 bases between. CDR1 is SEHNR, CDR2 FQNEAQ, per germline (reference sequence). CDR3 length: 16 amino acids. CDR3: CASSPLSGPFYNEQFL. The CDR3 coding sequence is TGTGCCAGCAGTCCTCTTAGCGGCCCATTCTACAATGAGCAGTTCTTA.

This clonotype was observed a few times. This chain connects TRBV12-3 or TRBV12-4 to TRBJ2-5; D possibly uses TRBD1 or TRBD2 (5 bases each). V lost 2 bases and J lost 4, with 17 bases in between. There are 16 residues in the CDR3. This CDR3 reads CASSLTGMVGRETQYF. The CDR3 DNA follows: TGTGCCAGCAGTTTAACCGGGATGGTGGGGCGAGAGACCCAGTACTTC.

This sequence joins TRBV27 and TRBJ2-1; D perhaps matches TRBD2 (6 bases). Trimming took 2 bases from V and 8 from J, leaving 19 bases between them. The CDR3 is 16 amino acids. CDR1 MNHEY and CDR2 SMNVEV come from the germline V gene (reference sequence). CDR3 loop: CASSLLPGPGDDEQFF. Written as DNA, the CDR3 is TGTGCCAGCAGTTTACTTCCGGGACCGGGAGACGATGAGCAGTTCTTC.

V usage is TRBV5-1 and J usage is TRBJ2-2; D not resolved. Trimming took 6 bases from V and 7 from J, leaving 7 bases between them. Germline V gene data show CDR1 as SGHRS and CDR2 as YFSETQ. CDR3 size: 11 residues. The CDR3 DNA reads TGCGCCAGCAAATCGGGCGGGGAGCTGTTTTTT. Its protein is CASKSGGELFF.

The genes are TRBV10-3 and TRBJ1-5, with 10 bases identical to TRBD1. This CDR3 has 14 residues. Germline V gene data show CDR1 as ENHRY and CDR2 as SYGVKD. V dropped 8 bases and J dropped 2; count of bases not matched to a gene: 3. The CDR3 here is CAIGDRGGNQPQHF. The CDR3 DNA follows: TGTGCCATCGGGGACAGGGGTGGCAATCAGCCCCAGCATTTT.